What follows are 2 T cell receptor beta chains derived from one specimen sequenced in a study of early T cells in non-severe SARS-CoV-2 infection (dated by TCRdb to about 2021). Receptor libraries were prepared by 5' RACE. For sequencing, a NextSeq 500 was employed. TCRdb redid the processing of the public reads, applying fastp at Q25 and MiXCR, and retained in-frame beta chains. Merged by CDR3 protein, the rows form single entries marked with the most common genes and DNA. The sample contains about 71,000 distinct CDR3 sequences, roughly an eighth of them found a single time. Around 2.9% of the sample is in the top ten clones. The sequencing here drew on whole blood, taken at baseline. The receptors were sampled from an adult who was a healthcare worker with PCR-confirmed SARS-CoV-2 infection or an uninfected control (not recorded which).

This sequence joins TRBV11-2 and TRBJ2-1; D remains ambiguous. Germline V lookup: CDR1 SGHAT, CDR2 FQNNGV. The length of the CDR3 is 12 residues. V was shortened by 3 bases and J by 6 bases, with 6 bases between the two germline ends. CDR3 protein: CASSFSSNEQFF. As DNA, the CDR3 is TGTGCCAGCAGCTTCAGTAGCAATGAGCAGTTCTTC.

This clonotype was seen at least ten times. CDR3 DNA sequence: TGTGCCAGCAGCCCCGACAGGGGCTATACCTACGAGCAGTACTTC. Residues: CASSPDRGYTYEQYF. The chain links TRBV11-2 to TRBJ2-7, with 8 bases aligning to TRBD1. The V gene's germline CDR1 is SGHAT and CDR2 FQNNGV. This CDR3 comprises 15 residues. V lost 5 bases and J lost 2; bases outside the gene matches: 8.